What follows are 27 T cell receptor beta chains derived from one specimen sequenced in a study of cytomegalovirus exposure and HLA in healthy donors. The PCR made use of 60 Vbeta and 13 Jbeta primers. Only in-frame clones appear in the TCRdb table, and some are missing; sequencing was by immunoSEQ multiplex PCR. Altogether about 190,000 clones are present, 70% to 75% being singletons, with the ten largest covering more than 4.5%. The sample consisted of PBMCs. All receptors come from a man aged 30-40 years in good health and CMV-seropositive.

The chain's CDR3 is CASRPGQGRQYF. The DNA of the CDR3 is TGTGCCAGCAGACCGGGACAGGGCCGGCAGTACTTC. The genes are TRBV27 and TRBJ2-5; the match to TRBD1 covers 9 bases. Looked up from germline, CDR1 is MNHEY and CDR2 is SMNVEV (reference sequence). CDR3 size: 12 residues. Germline trimming cut 6 bases from V and 11 bases from J; bases unmatched to any gene: 7.

V usage is TRBV7-6 and J usage is TRBJ1-3; D uncertain. This CDR3 region has 14 residues. Trimming removed 5 bases from V and 0 bases from J, with 8 bases in between. In germline, CDR1 is SGHVS, CDR2 FNYEAQ. CDR3: CASSPTNSGNTIYF. Written as DNA, the CDR3 is TGTGCCAGCAGCCCCACAAACTCTGGAAACACCATATATTTT.

The sample holds one count of this clone. This rearrangement joins TRBV30 to TRBJ2-2; 7 nucleotides match TRBD2. The germline CDR1 and CDR2 sequences are GTSNPN and SVGIG (reference sequence). The V and J ends lost 4 bases and 2 bases, in that order; junction bases with no gene match: 1. This CDR3 has 13 amino acids. The CDR3 loop is CAWTSGNTGELFF. The CDR3 DNA reads as TGTGCCTGGACTAGCGGAAACACCGGGGAGCTGTTTTTT.

The chain joins TRBV9 to TRBJ2-7; TRBD2 matches at 16 bases. This CDR3 has 17 amino acids. After removal of 2 bases from V and 3 bases from J, the junction contained 5 bases not matched to a gene. Germline lookup yields CDR1 SGDLS and CDR2 YYNGEE. The CDR3 is CASSVGTSGRGSYEQYF. CDR3 bases: TGTGCCAGCAGCGTGGGGACTAGCGGGAGGGGGAGCTACGAGCAGTACTTC.

The chain combines TRBV6-5 with TRBJ1-2; weak D call: TRBD1 (5 bases). Trimming cost V 6 bases and J 2 bases, with 10 bases left between them. There are 13 residues in the CDR3. Germline CDR1 reads MNHEY; CDR2 reads SVGAGI. CDR3 coding DNA: TGTGCCAGCAGGGTAGGGGAAAACTATGGCTACACCTTC. Protein sequence: CASRVGENYGYTF.

Here the CDR3 reads CASTFFATGVLQETQYF. In DNA form, the CDR3 reads TGTGCCAGCACCTTTTTCGCGACGGGTGTCCTTCAAGAGACCCAGTACTTC. The J gene is TRBJ2-5, the V gene TRBV7-8, with unresolved D. This CDR3 contains 17 residues. CDR1 SGHVS and CDR2 FQNEAQ come from the germline V gene. V was shortened by 7 bases and J by 2 bases, with 23 bases between the two germline ends.

V is TRBV23-1 and J is TRBJ1-5, with TRBD1 matching over 9 bases. TRBV23-1 is an open reading frame whose function is uncertain. The CDR3 extends over 18 amino acids. V lost 2 bases, J lost 0 bases, and 8 bases stayed unmatched. Here the CDR3 DNA reads TGCGCCAGCAGTCAAGGCCTGACAGGGGGTTATAGCAATCAGCCCCAGCATTTT. It is translated as CASSQGLTGGYSNQPQHF.

V gene TRBV18 combines with J gene TRBJ2-3, with D possibly matching TRBD1 (5 bases). This CDR3 contains 13 residues. In germline, CDR1 is KGHSH, CDR2 LQKENI. Trimming took 6 bases from V and 15 from J, leaving 22 bases between them. CDR3: CASSPSGQGLDYF. The CDR3 DNA sequence: TGTGCCAGCTCCCCCTCAGGTCAGGGCCTTGATTATTTT.

The chain carries TRBV29-1 and TRBJ2-3; 12 nucleotides agree with TRBD2. This CDR3 has 14 amino acids. CDR1 is SQVTM and CDR2 is ANQGSEA in the germline V gene. V dropped 7 bases and J dropped 6; count of bases not matched to a gene: 8. The CDR3 sequence is CSARRLAGGDTQYF. As DNA, the CDR3 is TGCAGCGCGCGGAGGCTAGCGGGGGGGGATACGCAGTATTTT.

The chain carries TRBV18 and TRBJ2-7, with D maybe TRBD1 (5 bases). CDR1 KGHSH and CDR2 LQKENI come from the germline V gene. CDR3 length: 13 amino acids. Trimming removed 6 bases at V and 5 bases at J, with 14 bases between. The CDR3 bases are TGTGCCAGCTCTCCCAGCAGGGCGGACGAGCAGTACTTC. The encoded protein is CASSPSRADEQYF.

The sample holds a few counts of this clone. V usage is TRBV5-1 and J usage is TRBJ1-4; 8 bases are shared with TRBD1. Germline assignment: CDR1 SGHRS and CDR2 YFSETQ. There are 15 residues in the CDR3. With 3 bases clipped from V and 4 bases from J, the junction kept 5 bases outside the gene matches. CDR3 in DNA: TGCGCCAGCAGCTCGCAGGGGGCTGGTAATGAAAAACTGTTTTTT. Its protein product is CASSSQGAGNEKLFF.

The chain is built from TRBV19 and TRBJ2-1, with 7 bases lining up with TRBD2. The CDR3 loop spans 14 amino acids. J gave up 0 bases and V 5 bases, and 1 base lay outside the gene matches. CDR1 is LNHDA, CDR2 SQIVND, per germline (reference sequence). CDR3 DNA sequence: TGTGCCAGTAGTCCGGGAGGCTCCTACAATGAGCAGTTCTTC. Its translation: CASSPGGSYNEQFF.

This chain connects TRBV12-2 to TRBJ2-7; the table's D call, TRBD2, was not checked against the DNA. TRBV12-2 is a pseudogene locus. CDR3 length: 17 residues. This CDR3 is CASRSSPRGGRPAEQYF. CDR3 DNA: TGTGCAAGTCGCTCCTCCCCTAGGGGGGGGCGCCCGGCCGAGCAGTACTTC.

This sequence joins TRBV5-6 and TRBJ2-7; 9 nucleotides align to TRBD1. V was clipped by 4 bases and J by 6 bases; unmatched bases: 8. CDR1 is SGHDT and CDR2 is YYEEEE in the germline V gene. CDR3 length: 14 amino acids. CDR3 protein: CASSPFDRGSEQYF. In DNA form, the CDR3 reads TGTGCCAGCAGCCCGTTCGACAGGGGGAGCGAGCAGTACTTC.

The chain combines TRBV9 with TRBJ2-3, with TRBD2 matching 9 bases. This CDR3 region has 17 residues. With V trimmed by 0 bases and J by 2 bases, 7 bases remained unmatched. Per the germline V gene, CDR1 is SGDLS and CDR2 is YYNGEE. The CDR3 protein is CASSVGGLAGFTDTQYF. The DNA of the CDR3 is TGTGCCAGCAGCGTAGGCGGGCTAGCGGGGTTCACAGATACGCAGTATTTT.

This chain joins TRBV4-2 and TRBJ2-2; 8 positions match TRBD2. CDR1 and CDR2 from the germline V gene are LGHNA and YNFKEQ. The ends lost 4 bases at V and 1 base at J; junction bases unmatched: 2. This CDR3 region has 15 residues. DNA of the CDR3: TGTGCCAGCAGCCCTCGGGGGGGGAACACCGGGGAGCTGTTTTTT. This sequence encodes CASSPRGGNTGELFF.

Notes on this clone: Other DNA sequences in this specimen translate into the identical CDR3. The V and J genes are TRBV11-3 and TRBJ1-1; D not resolved. CDR1 is SGHNT, CDR2 YENEEA, per germline. With 1 base removed from V and 7 bases from J, the gap between germline ends came to 7 bases. The CDR3 loop spans 12 amino acids. CDR3 sequence (DNA): TGTGCCAGCAGCTTAGTTGCGGGTGAAGCTTTCTTT. This gives the protein CASSLVAGEAFF.

V gene TRBV7-8 combines with J gene TRBJ2-7; 7 positions agree with TRBD1. Germline trimming cut 5 bases from V and 6 bases from J; bases unmatched to any gene: 13. The CDR3 has 15 residues. Germline assignment: CDR1 SGHVS and CDR2 FQNEAQ. The CDR3 spells CASSRIQGSVSEQYF. In DNA, the CDR3 is TGTGCCAGCAGCCGCATACAGGGGTCCGTTAGCGAGCAGTACTTC.

The CDR3 sequence is CASYRDSYEQYF. In nucleotides, the CDR3 is TGTGCCAGCTACCGGGACTCCTACGAGCAGTACTTC. The chain links TRBV28 to TRBJ2-5; possible D gene TRBD2, 5 bases. The J call is in doubt because the DNA end fits TRBJ2-7 better. This CDR3 spans 12 amino acids. In germline, CDR1 is MDHEN, CDR2 SYDVKM.

The chain carries TRBV4-3 and TRBJ1-1, with TRBD1 as a possible D gene (5 bases). V was shortened by 4 bases and J by 2 bases, with 11 bases between the two germline ends. The germline V gene has CDR1 LGHNA and CDR2 YSLEER. The CDR3 spans 14 residues. The CDR3 protein is CASSPGRVNTEAFF. CDR3 coding DNA: TGCGCCAGCAGCCCAGGCAGGGTCAACACTGAAGCTTTCTTT.

This chain connects TRBV7-2 to TRBJ1-2; no reliable D call. With 5 bases removed from V and 4 bases from J, the gap between germline ends came to 20 bases. There are 16 residues in the CDR3. The germline CDR1 and CDR2 sequences are SGHTA and FQGNSA. CDR3 in DNA: TGTGCCAGCAGCCCACCAAACATACAGAGCTCCTATGGCTACACCTTC. Amino acid sequence: CASSPPNIQSSYGYTF.

This clone appeared a few times. The chain couples TRBV2 to TRBJ1-1, with D maybe TRBD1 (5 bases). The germline V and J ends were trimmed by 0 bases and 5 bases, with 16 bases remaining between them. The germline V gene encodes CDR1 SNHLY and CDR2 FYNNEI. This CDR3 has 16 residues. Here the CDR3 reads CASSEAGGGLGTEAFF. In DNA form, the CDR3 reads TGTGCCAGCAGTGAAGCTGGTGGGGGGTTGGGGACTGAAGCTTTCTTT.

The chain links TRBV19 to TRBJ2-7; TRBD2 aligns across 9 bases. CDR1 and CDR2 from the germline V gene are LNHDA and SQIVND (reference sequence). J was trimmed by 5 bases and V by 4 bases; bases with no gene match: 12. The length of the CDR3 is 16 residues. The CDR3 reads CASSTPSGRFGDEQYF. The CDR3 coding sequence is TGTGCCAGTAGTACCCCCAGCGGGAGGTTCGGGGACGAGCAGTACTTC.

The chain employs TRBV27 and TRBJ1-1; 7 nucleotides line up with TRBD1. The CDR3 has 13 amino acids. Looked up from germline, CDR1 is MNHEY and CDR2 is SMNVEV (reference sequence). Losses at the gene ends were 3 bases for V and 5 bases for J; bases not matched to a gene: 3. The CDR3 loop reads CASSLTGYTEAFF. The CDR3 nucleotides are TGTGCCAGCAGTTTGACAGGGTATACTGAAGCTTTCTTT.

The chain carries TRBV5-4 and TRBJ2-7, with TRBD1 as a possible D gene (6 bases). V was pared by 0 bases and J by 4 bases, with 17 bases between. Germline V gives CDR1 SGHNT, CDR2 YYREEE (reference sequence). There are 16 residues in the CDR3. This CDR3 reads CASSLDRATTTYEQYF. The CDR3 DNA reads as TGTGCCAGCAGCTTGGACAGGGCGACGACGACTTACGAGCAGTACTTC. Full variable domain (remainder filled in from reference TRBV5-4 and TRBJ2-7): ETGVTQSPTHLIKTRGQQVTLRCSSQSGHNTVSWYQQALGQGPQFIFQYYREEENGRGNFPPRFSGLQFPNYSSELNVNALELDDSALYLCASSLDRATTTYEQYFGPGTRLTVT.

J is TRBJ1-5 and V is TRBV5-4, with D possibly matching TRBD1 (6 bases). Germline CDR1 reads SGHNT; CDR2 reads YYREEE (reference sequence). Trimming shortened V by 3 bases and J by 4 bases, and 11 bases separated the two germline ends. The CDR3 is made up of 14 amino acids. CDR3 in amino acids: CASSSQGGNQPQHF. In DNA form, the CDR3 reads TGTGCCAGCAGCTCACAGGGAGGGAATCAGCCCCAGCATTTT. The variable domain in full, with the rest retrieved from reference TRBV5-4 and TRBJ1-5, is ETGVTQSPTHLIKTRGQQVTLRCSSQSGHNTVSWYQQALGQGPQFIFQYYREEENGRGNFPPRFSGLQFPNYSSELNVNALELDDSALYLCASSSQGGNQPQHFGDGTRLSIL.

This clone was recorded only once. The rearrangement links TRBV4-2 to TRBJ2-3, with 9 bases that match TRBD1. Germline values: CDR1 LGHNA, CDR2 YNFKEQ. The CDR3 has 15 amino acids. V lost 3 bases, J lost 2 bases, and 3 bases stayed unmatched. The CDR3 loop reads CASSQDRGITDTQYF. The CDR3 region has the DNA TGTGCCAGCAGCCAGGACAGGGGAATCACAGATACGCAGTATTTT.